The sequence of this T cell receptor beta chain was determined in a study of blood T cells in healthy people across ages. Overall study results and limits: PBMCs went unsorted, and a conclusive naive versus antigen-experienced comparison was therefore prevented.

Primers used in a second PCR of roughly 7 to 12 cycles were a sample-barcoded 5' primer and a J-beta primer mix. All cDNA molecules were each tagged by a template-switch adaptor with 12 random nucleotides. TCRdb reanalysed the 5' RACE reads using MiXCR and keeps one entry per CDR3 protein. The profile shows some 1.7 million distinct CDR3 sequences, about 28% of them singletons. Each donor gave 9.5 to 10 milliliters of peripheral blood. Extraction yielded at least 6 micrograms of total RNA per sample. The table lists this clonotype with many counts. Its target is not known. The CDR3 totals 14 residues. The V gene lost 0 bases and the J gene lost 2 bases, with 7 bases spanning the gap. Germline V lookup: CDR1 MNHNY, CDR2 SVGAGI (reference sequence).

The sample was blood. This TCR was recovered from a woman aged 30 to 39 in good health. J is TRBJ1-2 and V is TRBV6-6; perhaps TRBD1 as D (5 bases). CDR3 DNA sequence: TGTGCCAGCAGTTACTCGACAGACAACTATGGCTACACCTTC. It translates to CASSYSTDNYGYTF.